This T cell receptor (beta chain) originates from a study of blood T cell repertoires in COVID-19. For the study at large: Researchers got acute and convalescent COVID-19 samples from the United States, Italy and Spain. The cDNA or gDNA used as material had been derived from T cells, B-cell-depleted T cells, or PBMCs.

This clone was detected a few times. Per the study methods: Quantification of nucleated cells was approximated via reference gene primer amplification. The table came from immunoSEQ multiplex PCR; TCRdb's copy has only in-frame clones and leaves some out. V, J and clone size are those of that table, while D and trimming were read from the DNA. Among about 150,000 clones listed, approximately 82% were seen once. V was cut by 4 bases and J by 3 bases, with 13 bases left in between. CDR1 and CDR2 from the germline V gene are SGHNT and YYREEE (reference sequence). This CDR3 comprises 15 residues. Sequenced input: peripheral blood. The TCR comes from a woman between 50 and 59 years old with acute or convalescent COVID-19. V gene TRBV5-4 combines with J gene TRBJ1-4; TRBD1 is a possible D gene (5 bases). CDR3 nucleotides: TGTGCCAGCAGCCGAGGAGGGGCGTCTAATGAAAAACTGTTTTTT. It encodes CASSRGGASNEKLFF.